A single sample gave rise to the 30 T cell receptor beta chains below, sequenced in a study of beta chain features in type 1 diabetes. Sequenced material consisted of expressed TCRB transcripts (all of the isolated RNA was reverse transcribed). Clones were sequenced by immunoSEQ multiplex PCR, and TCRdb holds only the in-frame ones, with some missing. Of about 300,000 clones in the sample, 7% to 9% are singletons; the top ten hold under 1.3%. The sample was central memory CD4+ T cells from blood. All receptors come from a woman under 30 in good health.

Ten or more counts support this clone. The rearrangement links TRBV7-9 to TRBJ2-4; D might be TRBD1 (6 bases). Trimming removed 5 bases from V and 5 bases from J, with 16 bases in between. Germline assignment: CDR1 SEHNR and CDR2 FQNEAQ (reference sequence). The CDR3 spans 15 residues. CDR3 in amino acids: CASSPQQGRENIQYF. CDR3 sequence (DNA): TGTGCCAGCAGCCCGCAACAGGGAAGGGAAAACATTCAGTACTTC.

The J gene is TRBJ2-7, the V gene TRBV7-2, with 8 bases matching TRBD1. The CDR3 runs to 15 residues. Per the germline V gene, CDR1 is SGHTA and CDR2 is FQGNSA. V dropped 1 base and J dropped 0; count of bases not matched to a gene: 2. CDR3 bases: TGTGCCAGCAGCTTAGTCACAGGGGGCTCCTACGAGCAGTACTTC. This codes for CASSLVTGGSYEQYF.

The CDR3 DNA is TGTGCCAGCAGTAGCGGACAGGGGGACTTAGATACGCAGTATTTT. As protein: CASSSGQGDLDTQYF. J is TRBJ2-3 and V is TRBV27; 10 positions agree with TRBD1. This CDR3 comprises 15 residues. The V segment lost 5 bases and the J segment 5 bases; nucleotides outside the gene matches: 7. Germline V gene lookup returns CDR1 MNHEY and CDR2 SMNVEV (reference sequence).

In its sample, this clone was seen many times. J is TRBJ2-3 and V is TRBV6-4; D not resolved. Trimming removed 4 bases at V and 0 bases at J, with 8 bases between. The V gene's germline CDR1 is MRHNA and CDR2 SNTAGT. The CDR3 sequence is 14 residues long. For the CDR3, the DNA is TGTGCCAGCAGTGTGACGGTCAGCACAGATACGCAGTATTTT. This sequence encodes CASSVTVSTDTQYF.

This clone was counted a few times. The chain joins TRBV5-8 to TRBJ2-6, with D possibly TRBD1 on 5 matching bases. Per germline, CDR1 SGHTS and CDR2 YDEGEE. This CDR3 spans 17 amino acids. Trimming took 4 bases from V and 0 from J, leaving 14 bases between them. The CDR3 DNA follows: TGTGCCAGCAGCCTTGGACAACTCAGCTCTGGGGCCAACGTCCTGACTTTC. This translates into CASSLGQLSSGANVLTF. The full variable domain, its missing parts supplied by reference TRBV5-8 and TRBJ2-6, is EAGVTQSPTHLIKTRGQQATLRCSPISGHTSVYWYQQALGLGLQFLLWYDEGEERNRGNFPPRFSGRQFPNYSSELNVNALELEDSALYLCASSLGQLSSGANVLTFGAGSRLTVL.

This clone was counted only a few times. The chain carries TRBV19 and TRBJ1-1; D remains unclear. V was pared by 4 bases and J by 2 bases, with 14 bases between. The CDR3 is made up of 15 amino acids. Germline V CDR1 and CDR2: LNHDA, SQIVND (reference sequence). The CDR3 reads CASSTPGWYNTEAFF. The CDR3 region has the DNA TGTGCCAGTAGTACACCCGGATGGTATAACACTGAAGCTTTCTTT.

The chain links TRBV28 to TRBJ1-2, with D possibly TRBD1 on 5 matching bases. The CDR3 is 15 amino acids. CDR1 MDHEN and CDR2 SYDVKM come from the germline V gene. With 5 bases removed from V and 2 bases from J, the gap between germline ends came to 15 bases. CDR3 bases: TGTGCCAGCAGTGGCATCGGGGGGAGGAACTATGGCTACACCTTC. It translates to CASSGIGGRNYGYTF.

This clone was picked up a small number of times. The J gene is TRBJ2-3, the V gene TRBV15, with D tentatively TRBD1 (6 bases). V was cut by 1 base and J by 1 base, with 12 bases left in between. The length of the CDR3 is 16 residues. The V gene's germline CDR1 is LNHNV and CDR2 YYDKDF (reference sequence). DNA for the CDR3: TGTGCCACCAGCAGAGGAGGGAACAGGGGCACAGATACGCAGTATTTT. It encodes CATSRGGNRGTDTQYF.

This clone was recorded a few times. This chain links TRBV5-4 with TRBJ1-2; TRBD1 agrees at 11 bases. This CDR3 is built from 15 residues. Germline V gives CDR1 SGHNT, CDR2 YYREEE (reference sequence). Germline trimming cut 3 bases from V and 2 bases from J; bases unmatched to any gene: 3. The CDR3 spells CASSWTGGANYGYTF. CDR3 DNA sequence: TGTGCCAGCAGCTGGACAGGGGGCGCAAACTATGGCTACACCTTC.

J is TRBJ2-3 and V is TRBV4-3; 10 bases fit TRBD2. V lost 0 bases to trimming and J lost 0 bases; unmatched junction nucleotides: 3. Looked up from germline, CDR1 is LGHNA and CDR2 is YSLEER. This CDR3 contains 17 residues. The CDR3 protein is CASSQEWGLASTDTQYF. Written as DNA, the CDR3 is TGCGCCAGCAGCCAAGAGTGGGGACTAGCGAGCACAGATACGCAGTATTTT.

The J gene is TRBJ2-5, the V gene TRBV10-3; TRBD1 aligns across 7 bases. This CDR3 comprises 13 residues. Trimming cost V 5 bases and J 5 bases; bases outside gene matches: 5. The germline V gene has CDR1 ENHRY and CDR2 SYGVKD. The CDR3 DNA is TGTGCCATCAGTACAATACAGGGGGAGACCCAGTACTTC. Residues: CAISTIQGETQYF.

This rearrangement joins TRBV6-6 to TRBJ1-4; D ambiguous. CDR1 is MNHNY and CDR2 is SVGAGI in the germline V gene (reference sequence). The CDR3 runs 15 residues. Trimming shortened V by 4 bases and J by 3 bases, and 12 bases separated the two germline ends. CDR3 sequence reads: CASSSPTLSNEKLFF. CDR3 nucleotide sequence: TGTGCCAGCAGTTCCCCGACACTATCTAATGAAAAACTGTTTTTT.

In this sample, this clone turned up a few times. V and J are TRBV19 and TRBJ1-1; unclear D gene. Per germline, CDR1 LNHDA and CDR2 SQIVND (reference sequence). This CDR3 is 14 amino acids long. V lost 3 bases, J lost 2 bases, and 10 bases lay in between. The CDR3 protein is CASSMGLFNTEAFF. Written as DNA, the CDR3 is TGTGCCAGTAGTATGGGTCTCTTTAACACTGAAGCTTTCTTT.

There are many counts of this clone. The junction departs from the called germline gene at one end, perhaps through a read error. The CDR3 bases are TGTGCCATCAGTGATGGTGGGGCTGGGGATTCCTCCGAGCAGTACTTC. It yields the protein CAISDGGAGDSSEQYF. V is TRBV10-3 and J is TRBJ2-7; perhaps TRBD1 as D (5 bases). This CDR3 has 16 amino acids. CDR1 is ENHRY and CDR2 is SYGVKD in the germline V gene.

The J gene is TRBJ2-5, the V gene TRBV5-1; a weak D match, TRBD1 (5 bases). The CDR3 has 14 amino acids. The germline V gene has CDR1 SGHRS and CDR2 YFSETQ. The V and J ends lost 4 bases and 5 bases respectively, with 15 bases between them. The CDR3: CASSPTGLGETQYF. DNA of the CDR3: TGCGCCAGCAGCCCTACAGGTCTCGGGGAGACCCAGTACTTC.

CDR3 sequence: CSVEAHATNEKLFF. As DNA, the CDR3 is TGCAGCGTTGAGGCTCATGCAACTAATGAAAAACTGTTTTTT. The chain joins TRBV29-1 to TRBJ1-4, with D unresolved. V lost 3 bases to trimming and J lost 0 bases, with 8 bases between them. The V gene's germline CDR1 is SQVTM and CDR2 ANQGSEA. This CDR3 has 14 residues. The full variable domain, its missing parts supplied by reference TRBV29-1 and TRBJ1-4, is SAVISQKPSRDICQRGTSLTIQCQVDSQVTMMFWYRQQPGQSLTLIATANQGSEATYESGFVIDKFPISRPNLTFSTLTVSNMSPEDSSIYLCSVEAHATNEKLFFGSGTQLSVL.

The chain links TRBV7-3 to TRBJ2-3; TRBD2 is a possible D gene (5 bases). CDR3 length: 14 residues. Trimming cost V 5 bases and J 2 bases, with 11 bases left between them. The germline gives CDR1 SGHTA, CDR2 FQGTGA. CDR3 bases: TGTGCCAGCAGCCCTAGCCGGATCACAGATACGCAGTATTTT. Encoded protein: CASSPSRITDTQYF. The full variable domain, its missing parts supplied by reference TRBV7-3 and TRBJ2-3, is GAGVSQTPSNKVTEKGKYVELRCDPISGHTALYWYRQSLGQGPEFLIYFQGTGAADDSGLPNDRFFAVRPEGSVSTLKIQRTERGDSAVYLCASSPSRITDTQYFGPGTRLTVL.

To note about this clone: This may come from a read error, since a much larger clone is one base off. The chain combines TRBV7-2 with TRBJ2-6, with TRBD2 matching over 7 bases. The CDR3 spans 15 residues. Germline V gene sequence: CDR1 SGHTA, CDR2 FQGNSA. V trimming: 5 bases; J trimming: 2 bases; junction bases outside the gene matches: 3. The CDR3 loop reads CASSQRGAGANVLTF. The DNA of the CDR3 is TGTGCCAGCAGCCAACGGGGGGCTGGGGCCAACGTCCTGACTTTC.

The gene calls are TRBV7-2 and TRBJ2-2, with D perhaps TRBD1 (6 bases). This CDR3 is built from 14 residues. CDR1 and CDR2 (germline): SGHTA, FQGNSA. V dropped 5 bases and J dropped 3 bases, with 10 bases sitting between them. DNA of the CDR3: TGTGCCAGCAGCAGCGACAGGCACACCGGGGAGCTGTTTTTT. Its translation is CASSSDRHTGELFF.

V and J are TRBV7-9 and TRBJ1-5, with D possibly matching TRBD1 (6 bases). Trimming shortened V by 6 bases and J by 5 bases, and 14 bases separated the two germline ends. The CDR3 length is 14 residues. CDR1 is SEHNR and CDR2 is FQNEAQ in the germline V gene (reference sequence). The CDR3 coding sequence is TGTGCCAGCAGTTCATCGGACAGCCATCAGCCCCAGCATTTT. Translated: CASSSSDSHQPQHF.

This chain's CDR3 is CATSRDSSKRNEQFF. The CDR3 coding sequence is TGTGCCACCAGCAGAGATTCTAGCAAGAGAAATGAGCAGTTCTTC. This chain uses TRBV15 with TRBJ2-1, with D possibly matching TRBD2 (5 bases). The germline CDR1 and CDR2 sequences are LNHNV and YYDKDF (reference sequence). Trimming stripped 0 bases from V and 7 bases from J, with 13 bases between. The CDR3 has 15 amino acids.

V is TRBV2 and J is TRBJ1-1; no clear D. CDR3 length: 13 amino acids. Germline assignment: CDR1 SNHLY and CDR2 FYNNEI. The V end lost 5 bases, the J end lost 6 bases, and 13 bases lay between the germline ends. DNA for the CDR3: TGTGCCAGCAGTTACGACCAGAGGGCTGAAGCTTTCTTT. Translation gives CASSYDQRAEAFF.

V is TRBV7-2 and J is TRBJ2-1; D assignment may be TRBD1 or TRBD2 (5 bases each). The CDR3 is made up of 15 amino acids. V dropped 4 bases and J dropped 6 bases, with 16 bases sitting between them. Germline V gene data show CDR1 as SGHTA and CDR2 as FQGNSA. The CDR3: CASSSQAGAGNEQFF. The CDR3 DNA is TGTGCCAGCAGCTCCCAAGCTGGGGCGGGCAATGAGCAGTTCTTC.

Many counts were recorded for this clone. This chain connects TRBV7-2 to TRBJ1-4; TRBD1 is a possible D gene (5 bases). Germline assignment: CDR1 SGHTA and CDR2 FQGNSA. The CDR3 runs 15 residues. V was trimmed by 2 bases and J by 0 bases, leaving 7 bases between them. The CDR3 DNA follows: TGTGCCAGCAGCTTATGGGGGACAACTAATGAAAAACTGTTTTTT. This encodes CASSLWGTTNEKLFF.

This clone was seen a few times. V gene TRBV18 combines with J gene TRBJ2-7; 9 positions match TRBD2. The junction had 17 bases not matched to a gene; V was cut back by 5 bases and J by 3 bases. The V gene's germline CDR1 is KGHSH and CDR2 LQKENI. CDR3 length equals 18 residues. For the CDR3, the DNA is TGTGCCAGCTCAGGGAAGGACCGACTAGCGGAAATAGTCTACGAGCAGTACTTC. This codes for CASSGKDRLAEIVYEQYF.

This rearrangement joins TRBV15 to TRBJ2-7, with a possible D match to TRBD1 (5 bases). Trimming pared 0 bases from V and 3 bases from J, leaving 12 bases between. Germline V gene data show CDR1 as LNHNV and CDR2 as YYDKDF (reference sequence). There are 15 residues in the CDR3. The CDR3 is CATSRDRLQGYEQYF. Written as DNA, the CDR3 is TGTGCCACCAGCAGAGATCGACTGCAGGGCTACGAGCAGTACTTC.

This clone showed up just a few times. V usage is TRBV30 and J usage is TRBJ2-3, with 14 positions matching TRBD2. J was trimmed by 3 bases and V by 5 bases; bases with no gene match: 1. This CDR3 comprises 14 residues. In germline, CDR1 is GTSNPN, CDR2 SVGIG (reference sequence). The CDR3 protein is CAWRTSGGTDTQYF. The CDR3 DNA sequence: TGTGCCTGGCGGACTAGCGGGGGGACAGATACGCAGTATTTT.

This clone has at least ten counts. The V and J genes are TRBV10-3 and TRBJ2-5; D remains ambiguous. This CDR3 is built from 14 residues. The V gene lost 2 bases and the J gene lost 5 bases, with 12 bases spanning the gap. Per the germline V gene, CDR1 is ENHRY and CDR2 is SYGVKD. The CDR3 bases are TGTGCCATCAGTGAGACTTCTTCCGGGGAGACCCAGTACTTC. Translation gives CAISETSSGETQYF.

This clone appeared a few times. The chain employs TRBV5-4 and TRBJ2-2; 11 bases match TRBD1. The germline V gene encodes CDR1 SGHNT and CDR2 YYREEE (reference sequence). Germline trimming cut 0 bases from V and 3 bases from J; bases unmatched to any gene: 4. This CDR3 spans 17 amino acids. The CDR3 is CASSLVPGQGDTGELFF. The CDR3 DNA follows: TGTGCCAGCAGCTTGGTACCGGGACAGGGGGACACCGGGGAGCTGTTTTTT.

The chain carries TRBV25-1 and TRBJ1-2, with 7 bases that match TRBD1. V gave up 6 bases and J gave up 8 bases; unmatched junction bases: 6. The CDR3 is 12 residues long. Per the germline V gene, CDR1 is MGHDK and CDR2 is SYGVNS. The CDR3 region is CASRGGGTGYTF. Written as DNA, the CDR3 is TGTGCCAGCAGAGGAGGGGGCACCGGCTACACCTTC.